The 8 T cell receptor beta chains below come from one sample, sequenced in a study of blood T cells in healthy people across ages (dated by TCRdb to 2015 to 2017). The library was built by means of 5' RACE. Sequencing took place on an Illumina HiSeq 2500. The second PCR ran for about 6 to 12 cycles and used a J-beta primer mix along with a sample-barcoded 5' primer. TCRdb applied fastp at Q25 and MiXCR to the public reads, then kept only in-frame beta chains. Every entry covers one CDR3 protein and lists the most common genes and DNA from its rows. Counted in this sample were some 760,000 distinct CDR3 sequences; around 25% of them appeared once. 9.4% of the sample lies in the top ten. These sequences were also reported in another study, on T cells of mothers and their children.

Material: blood. These TCRs come from a boy between 5 and 17 years old in good health.

This clonotype was counted once. The chain carries TRBV20-1 and TRBJ2-4, with 7 nucleotides matching TRBD1. The length of the CDR3 is 13 residues. Trimming took 6 bases from V and 8 from J; bases not matched to a gene: 10. Germline lookup yields CDR1 DFQATT and CDR2 SNEGSKA (reference sequence). This CDR3 reads CSAERGLADIQYF. The CDR3 DNA is TGCAGTGCCGAAAGGGGGCTCGCGGACATTCAGTACTTC.

This clonotype was seen only a few times. An end of the junction does not agree with germline; a read error may underlie this. The gene calls are TRBV7-7 and TRBJ2-2; D possibly matches TRBD1 or TRBD2 (6 bases each). Germline V gives CDR1 SSHAT, CDR2 FNYEAQ (reference sequence). This CDR3 is 16 amino acids long. The CDR3 DNA reads TGTGCTAGCAGCTTAGCTAGGGGGGCTGAGACCGGGGAGCTGTTTTTT. Its translation: CASSLARGAETGELFF.

CDR3 region: CASRSSRGTDTQYF. CDR3 nucleotide sequence: TGTGCCAGCAGGTCTAGCAGAGGCACAGATACGCAGTATTTT. The V and J genes are TRBV2 and TRBJ2-3; D perhaps matches TRBD2 (5 bases). Trimming stripped 6 bases from V and 1 base from J, with 11 bases between. This CDR3 has 14 residues. Germline V gene lookup returns CDR1 SNHLY and CDR2 FYNNEI.

The chain recombines TRBV12-5 with TRBJ2-3, with D tentatively TRBD1 (6 bases). The length of the CDR3 is 14 residues. Per germline, CDR1 LGHNT and CDR2 FRNRAP. Trimming removed 5 bases at V and 2 bases at J, with 11 bases between. CDR3 sequence: CASGTQGATDTQYF. The CDR3, as DNA: TGTGCTAGTGGTACACAGGGAGCCACAGATACGCAGTATTTT.

The CDR3 DNA is TGCGCCAGCAGCCAAGATACGGGGGCTGGGAATTCACCCCTCCACTTT. Its protein is CASSQDTGAGNSPLHF. This chain uses TRBV4-3 with TRBJ1-6; D possibly corresponds to TRBD1 (6 bases). CDR3 length: 16 amino acids. Trimming took off 0 bases at V and 7 bases at J, with 13 bases between the two ends. Germline V gene sequence: CDR1 LGHNA, CDR2 YSLEER.

This clonotype turned up a few times. The chain uses TRBV5-4 and TRBJ2-5; 9 bases map to TRBD1. The end of the DNA is better explained by TRBJ2-7, so the J call may be wrong. Germline CDR1 reads SGHNT; CDR2 reads YYREEE (reference sequence). This CDR3 contains 16 residues. The CDR3 loop reads CASSLRTGTGIYEQYF. The CDR3 bases are TGTGCCAGCAGCTTGAGGACCGGGACAGGGATATACGAGCAGTACTTC.

J is TRBJ1-5 and V is TRBV3-1; D perhaps matches TRBD1 (5 bases). The CDR3 is made up of 18 amino acids. Trimming stripped 1 base from V and 4 bases from J, with 20 bases between. CDR1 LGHDT and CDR2 YNNKEL come from the germline V gene (reference sequence). CDR3 DNA sequence: TGTGCCAGCAGCCAAGGAAGAGGGGCCACAATCGATAATCAGCCCCAGCATTTT. Encoded protein: CASSQGRGATIDNQPQHF.

This sequence joins TRBV11-2 and TRBJ2-5; 7 bases match TRBD1. The CDR3 contains 15 residues. From germline, CDR1 is SGHAT and CDR2 FQNNGV. V gave up 8 bases and J gave up 1 base; unmatched junction bases: 10. DNA for the CDR3: TGTGCCAGCGGAGATCTCGACAGGGCCCAAGAGACCCAGTACTTC. This sequence encodes CASGDLDRAQETQYF.